The 15 T cell receptor beta chains below all came from one sample that was sequenced in a study of radiation and T cells in renal cell carcinoma. The data were produced by immunoSEQ multiplex PCR, yet TCRdb's version contains in-frame clones alone and is incomplete. Of about 140,000 clones in the sample, less than 85% were seen once. The time point here: baseline pretreatment blood. Noted treatment: 15 Gy SBRT to primary tumor, nephrectomy 4 weeks later. Here the sequenced sample was blood, taken from a patient whose treatment included radiotherapy and nephrectomy. These receptors were collected from a woman between 45 and 65 years old with renal cell carcinoma.

The chain couples TRBV28 to TRBJ2-5, with D uncertain. The CDR3 extends over 15 amino acids. Trimming left V 3 bases short and J 4 bases short, with 15 bases between. Germline CDR1 and CDR2: MDHEN and SYDVKM. As DNA, the CDR3 is TGTGCCAGCAGTTTTGCCTTCTTTAGTCCAGAGACCCAGTACTTC. Protein sequence: CASSFAFFSPETQYF.

The V and J genes are TRBV6-5 and TRBJ2-7, with 8 nucleotides matching TRBD2. Germline lookup yields CDR1 MNHEY and CDR2 SVGAGI. The CDR3 loop spans 14 amino acids. V shed 0 bases, J shed 2 bases, and the junction held 0 bases outside the gene matches. For the CDR3, the DNA is TGTGCCAGCAGTTACTCGCGGGGGGCCTACGAGCAGTACTTC. Its translation: CASSYSRGAYEQYF.

The chain carries TRBV7-9 and TRBJ2-1; 7 bases fit TRBD2. There are 15 residues in the CDR3. Germline lookup yields CDR1 SEHNR and CDR2 FQNEAQ (reference sequence). The V and J ends lost 1 base and 3 bases, in that order; junction bases with no gene match: 3. The CDR3 loop is CASSLGSGGYNEQFF. The CDR3 bases are TGTGCCAGCAGCTTAGGGTCGGGAGGCTACAATGAGCAGTTCTTC.

V usage is TRBV5-5 and J usage is TRBJ1-5; 9 bases align to TRBD1. CDR1 is SGHKS, CDR2 YYEKEE, per germline (reference sequence). The CDR3 contains 16 residues. V shed 4 bases and J 1 base; nucleotides not matched to a gene: 6. The CDR3 bases are TGTGCCAGCAGCCCGGTGGGGACAGGGAGCAATCAGCCCCAGCATTTT. Encoded protein: CASSPVGTGSNQPQHF.

The chain has TRBV5-4 and TRBJ1-3, with D maybe TRBD1 (5 bases). Trimming removed 2 bases from V and 1 base from J, with 10 bases in between. Germline loops: CDR1 SGHNT, CDR2 YYREEE (reference sequence). The CDR3 is 15 amino acids. CDR3 sequence (DNA): TGTGCCAGCAGCTTTGGGGCAGAGTCTGGAAACACCATATATTTT. Translation gives CASSFGAESGNTIYF. The whole variable domain, remainder taken from reference TRBV5-4 and TRBJ1-3, is ETGVTQSPTHLIKTRGQQVTLRCSSQSGHNTVSWYQQALGQGPQFIFQYYREEENGRGNFPPRFSGLQFPNYSSELNVNALELDDSALYLCASSFGAESGNTIYFGEGSWLTVV.

This rearrangement joins TRBV5-4 to TRBJ1-2; 10 nucleotides align to TRBD1. The trim removed 4 bases at V and 3 bases at J, leaving 3 bases unmatched. CDR3 length: 14 amino acids. Per germline, CDR1 SGHNT and CDR2 YYREEE (reference sequence). This CDR3 reads CASSVGQGDYGYTF. In nucleotides, the CDR3 is TGTGCCAGCAGCGTCGGACAGGGGGACTATGGCTACACCTTC.

The V gene is TRBV5-1, the J gene TRBJ2-2; D perhaps matches TRBD2 (6 bases). The germline gives CDR1 SGHRS, CDR2 YFSETQ. The CDR3 is 14 amino acids. Deletions cut 6 bases from V and 4 bases from J, with 13 bases between. This CDR3 is CASNSEGSTGELFF. In nucleotides, the CDR3 is TGCGCCAGCAATTCGGAGGGAAGCACCGGGGAGCTGTTTTTT.

The V and J genes are TRBV7-2 and TRBJ2-2; 7 bases match TRBD2. Trimming took 5 bases from V and 3 from J; bases not matched to a gene: 9. Germline CDR1 is SGHTA and CDR2 is FQGNSA. The CDR3 extends over 16 amino acids. CDR3 amino acids: CASSPGLVGHTGELFF. CDR3 DNA: TGTGCCAGCAGCCCCGGACTAGTAGGCCACACCGGGGAGCTGTTTTTT.

The chain has TRBV25-1 and TRBJ1-1; TRBD1 might be the D (5 bases). Germline-derived CDR1 and CDR2 are MGHDK and SYGVNS. The germline V and J ends were trimmed by 8 bases and 5 bases, with 15 bases remaining between them. The CDR3 sequence is 13 residues long. CDR3 in amino acids: CASAKVKGTEAFF. The CDR3 DNA follows: TGTGCCAGCGCGAAGGTTAAGGGGACTGAAGCTTTCTTT.

This clone was observed a few times. The rearrangement links TRBV7-7 to TRBJ2-7; the D is unclear. Trimming removed 1 base from V and 1 base from J, with 8 bases in between. The germline V gene encodes CDR1 SSHAT and CDR2 FNYEAQ (reference sequence). This CDR3 region has 14 residues. The CDR3 spells CASSLGAESYEQYF. Written as DNA, the CDR3 is TGTGCCAGCAGCTTAGGAGCAGAGTCCTACGAGCAGTACTTC.

The chain employs TRBV28 and TRBJ1-1; D is ambiguous. The CDR3 has 13 amino acids. V gave up 3 bases and J gave up 1 base, with 6 bases separating them. Germline values: CDR1 MDHEN, CDR2 SYDVKM. CDR3 sequence: CASSLPGNTEAFF. The CDR3 DNA reads TGTGCCAGCAGTTTGCCCGGGAACACTGAAGCTTTCTTT. The whole variable domain, filled in from reference TRBV28 and TRBJ1-1, reads DVKVTQSSRYLVKRTGEKVFLECVQDMDHENMFWYRQDPGLGLRLIYFSYDVKMKEKGDIPEGYSVSREKKERFSLILESASTNQTSMYLCASSLPGNTEAFFGQGTRLTVV.

The V call is TRBV7-2, the J call TRBJ1-1; 8 positions match TRBD1. This CDR3 comprises 15 residues. Trimming took 5 bases from V and 8 from J; bases not matched to a gene: 13. Germline assignment: CDR1 SGHTA and CDR2 FQGNSA. CDR3 sequence reads: CASSPQPTGEYEAFF. Written as DNA, the CDR3 is TGTGCCAGCAGCCCTCAGCCGACAGGGGAGTACGAAGCTTTCTTT.

The rearrangement uses TRBV5-4 and TRBJ1-6; no firm D call. This CDR3 comprises 15 residues. Germline CDR1 reads SGHNT; CDR2 reads YYREEE (reference sequence). The ends were cut back, 0 bases at V and 6 bases at J, with 10 bases in the middle. Here the CDR3 reads CASSLDGITNSPLHF. Here the CDR3 DNA reads TGTGCCAGCAGCTTGGACGGAATAACTAATTCACCCCTCCACTTT. Based on the CDR3 plus reference TRBV5-4 and TRBJ1-6, the full variable domain is ETGVTQSPTHLIKTRGQQVTLRCSSQSGHNTVSWYQQALGQGPQFIFQYYREEENGRGNFPPRFSGLQFPNYSSELNVNALELDDSALYLCASSLDGITNSPLHFGNGTRLTVT.

This clone turned up a few times. J is TRBJ2-7 and V is TRBV6-1; D is ambiguous. CDR1 is MNHNS and CDR2 is SASEGT in the germline V gene. V was clipped by 4 bases and J by 3 bases, with 13 bases between them. The CDR3 is made up of 14 amino acids. The CDR3 DNA reads as TGTGCCAGCAGTGCTTCAGAGGAAGACTACGAGCAGTACTTC. It translates to CASSASEEDYEQYF.

This clone was observed a few times. The chain carries TRBV15 and TRBJ1-1, with D hard to call. The CDR3 covers 14 residues. Trimming cost V 0 bases and J 9 bases, with 14 bases left between them. Germline V CDR1 and CDR2: LNHNV, YYDKDF (reference sequence). The CDR3 sequence is CATSRDRAEQKAFF. The CDR3 coding sequence is TGTGCCACCAGCAGAGATCGGGCAGAACAGAAAGCTTTCTTT.